The 30 T cell receptor beta chains reported below all come from one sample, sequenced in a study of early T cells in non-severe SARS-CoV-2 infection. Using its own MiXCR run on the 5' RACE reads, TCRdb lists one record per CDR3 protein. This sample yields around 89,000 distinct CDR3 sequences, of which about 15% are seen a single time; approximately 0.54% belongs to the top ten. Specimen: whole blood. The receptors here all came from an adult who was a healthcare worker with PCR-confirmed SARS-CoV-2 infection or an uninfected control (not recorded which).

The chain has TRBV29-1 and TRBJ2-3; tentatively, D is TRBD2 (5 bases). In germline, CDR1 is SQVTM, CDR2 ANQGSEA. V was shortened by 6 bases and J by 5 bases, with 21 bases between the two germline ends. This CDR3 has 15 residues. The CDR3 DNA reads TGCAGCGTCAACCCCCGTGAGGGTCCAATAGATACGCAGTATTTT. Protein: CSVNPREGPIDTQYF.

This clonotype appeared many times. The chain joins TRBV7-6 to TRBJ2-1; 9 nucleotides line up with TRBD1. Germline V gene sequence: CDR1 SGHVS, CDR2 FNYEAQ. After removal of 5 bases from V and 8 bases from J, the junction contained 16 bases not matched to a gene. This CDR3 contains 17 residues. The CDR3 is CASSAAYSGTGTHEQFF. The CDR3 DNA is TGTGCCAGCAGCGCTGCTTACTCCGGGACAGGGACCCATGAGCAGTTCTTC.

This clonotype appeared many times. The V and J genes are TRBV20-1 and TRBJ1-2; D not resolved. Germline-derived CDR1 and CDR2 are DFQATT and SNEGSKA (reference sequence). V lost 3 bases and J 5 bases, leaving 7 bases between the germline ends. This CDR3 is 11 amino acids long. CDR3 coding DNA: TGCAGTGCTAGTTCCGGGTATGGCTACACCTTC. This gives the protein CSASSGYGYTF.

Only a few counts were recorded for this clonotype. The V call is TRBV30, the J call TRBJ1-2; the D is unclear. The CDR3 loop spans 15 amino acids. Germline assignment: CDR1 GTSNPN and CDR2 SVGIG (reference sequence). V was shortened by 2 bases and J by 4 bases, with 17 bases between the two germline ends. Here the CDR3 reads CAWSPRQRAGYGYTF. DNA for the CDR3: TGTGCCTGGAGTCCCCGACAAAGAGCTGGCTATGGCTACACCTTC. Variable domain in full (rest from reference TRBV30 and TRBJ1-2): SQTIHQWPATLVQPVGSPLSLECTVEGTSNPNLYWYRQAAGRGLQLLFYSVGIGQISSEVPQNLSASRPQDRQFILSSKKLLLSDSGFYLCAWSPRQRAGYGYTFGSGTRLTVV.

The V and J genes are TRBV9 and TRBJ1-2; possibly TRBD1 for D (6 bases). The CDR3 is 16 amino acids. Germline V gene sequence: CDR1 SGDLS, CDR2 YYNGEE. V lost 3 bases and J lost 2, with 17 bases in between. This CDR3 reads CASSAQNRVFNYGYTF. CDR3 DNA sequence: TGTGCCAGCAGCGCGCAGAACAGGGTCTTCAACTATGGCTACACCTTC.

This clonotype turned up a few times. The chain recombines TRBV20-1 with TRBJ1-6, with D unclear. Trimming removed 3 bases from V and 8 bases from J, with 20 bases in between. The germline CDR1 and CDR2 sequences are DFQATT and SNEGSKA (reference sequence). This CDR3 spans 16 amino acids. CDR3 sequence: CSASLSQATVDSPLHF. CDR3 sequence (DNA): TGCAGTGCTAGTCTTTCGCAGGCTACGGTGGATTCACCCCTCCACTTT.

The genes are TRBV27 and TRBJ1-1; D perhaps matches TRBD1 (6 bases). V was clipped by 3 bases and J by 3 bases, with 11 bases between them. Germline CDR1 MNHEY, CDR2 SMNVEV (reference sequence). The CDR3 has 14 amino acids. The DNA of the CDR3 is TGTGCCAGCAGTTTTGGGGGGCGCGACACTGAAGCTTTCTTT. Translated: CASSFGGRDTEAFF.

This clonotype was found a few times. V is TRBV20-1 and J is TRBJ1-6, with D possibly being TRBD1 (6 bases). Germline assignment: CDR1 DFQATT and CDR2 SNEGSKA (reference sequence). This CDR3 comprises 17 residues. V lost 0 bases and J lost 8, with 20 bases in between. The CDR3 region is CSARDQGTPISDSPLHF. The DNA of the CDR3 is TGCAGTGCTAGAGACCAGGGGACCCCAATATCGGATTCACCCCTCCACTTT.

This clonotype was found a few times. This rearrangement joins TRBV19 to TRBJ2-1, with TRBD1 identical over 11 bases. The CDR3 has 16 residues. CDR1 and CDR2 from the germline V gene are LNHDA and SQIVND (reference sequence). Unmatched junction bases numbered 5, after V lost 1 base and J lost 6 bases. As DNA, the CDR3 is TGTGCCAGTAGTATAGCCGGGACAGGGGGGGTCAATGAGCAGTTCTTC. Protein: CASSIAGTGGVNEQFF.

This clonotype was observed a handful of times. V and J are TRBV2 and TRBJ2-5; a possible D gene is TRBD2 (6 bases). Germline V gene sequence: CDR1 SNHLY, CDR2 FYNNEI. V was cut by 0 bases and J by 4 bases, with 18 bases left in between. The CDR3 is 17 amino acids. The CDR3, as DNA: TGTGCCAGCAGTGAAGCGCTTCGACTAGGGGCCGGAGAGACCCAGTACTTC. Its translation is CASSEALRLGAGETQYF. Full variable domain (rest looked up from reference TRBV2 and TRBJ2-5): EPEVTQTPSHQVTQMGQEVILRCVPISNHLYFYWYRQILGQKVEFLVSFYNNEISEKSEIFDDQFSVERPDGSNFTLKIRSTKLEDSAMYFCASSEALRLGAGETQYFGPGTRLLVL.

This clonotype was observed many times. The J gene is TRBJ2-3, the V gene TRBV2; D unresolved. This CDR3 is built from 12 residues. The germline gives CDR1 SNHLY, CDR2 FYNNEI. The ends were cut back, 2 bases at V and 3 bases at J, with 3 bases in the middle. For the CDR3, the DNA is TGTGCCAGCAGTGAATTGACAGATACGCAGTATTTT. It encodes CASSELTDTQYF. Based on the CDR3 plus reference TRBV2 and TRBJ2-3, the full variable domain is EPEVTQTPSHQVTQMGQEVILRCVPISNHLYFYWYRQILGQKVEFLVSFYNNEISEKSEIFDDQFSVERPDGSNFTLKIRSTKLEDSAMYFCASSELTDTQYFGPGTRLTVL.

J is TRBJ2-2 and V is TRBV24-1, with TRBD1 matching over 10 bases. The germline gives CDR1 KGHDR, CDR2 SFDVKD. The CDR3 spans 16 residues. Trimming removed 4 bases from V and 3 bases from J; junction bases left unmatched: 4. The CDR3 reads CATSDPGQGYTGELFF. The CDR3 DNA reads TGTGCCACCAGTGACCCGGGACAGGGGTACACCGGGGAGCTGTTTTTT.

This clonotype has only a few counts. This chain links TRBV5-1 with TRBJ2-3, with 9 nucleotides matching TRBD1. From germline, CDR1 is SGHRS and CDR2 YFSETQ. The CDR3 spans 18 residues. V was clipped by 0 bases and J by 0 bases; unmatched bases: 8. The CDR3 DNA reads as TGCGCCAGCAGCTTGGCCGAGACAGGGGGATATAGCACAGATACGCAGTATTTT. This translates into CASSLAETGGYSTDTQYF.

This rearrangement joins TRBV6-6 to TRBJ1-1; D is perhaps TRBD1 (6 bases). The CDR3 spans 14 residues. Germline lookup yields CDR1 MNHNY and CDR2 SVGAGI (reference sequence). The germline V and J ends were trimmed by 2 bases and 1 base, with 8 bases remaining between them. The CDR3 is CASSYTGANTEAFF. In nucleotides, the CDR3 is TGTGCCAGCAGTTACACGGGGGCGAACACTGAAGCTTTCTTT.

DNA for the CDR3: TGTGCCAGCAGCCTAGGAGGGGGATCAGATACGCAGTATTTT. This sequence encodes CASSLGGGSDTQYF. The chain employs TRBV7-2 and TRBJ2-3; D possibly matches TRBD1 or TRBD2 (6 bases each). The V gene lost 5 bases and the J gene lost 4 bases, with 13 bases spanning the gap. Germline V gives CDR1 SGHTA, CDR2 FQGNSA. The CDR3 sequence is 14 residues long.

The chain has TRBV5-1 and TRBJ1-5; D not certain. V lost 0 bases to trimming and J lost 0 bases, with 7 bases between them. CDR1 is SGHRS, CDR2 YFSETQ, per germline. The CDR3 extends over 15 amino acids. CDR3 sequence: CASSLDHSSNQPQHF. DNA of the CDR3: TGCGCCAGCAGCTTGGACCATAGTAGCAATCAGCCCCAGCATTTT.

This clonotype was counted many times. The J gene is TRBJ2-5, the V gene TRBV11-2; 11 bases are a match to TRBD2. The V segment lost 0 bases and the J segment 7 bases; nucleotides outside the gene matches: 16. This CDR3 has 19 amino acids. The germline V gene has CDR1 SGHAT and CDR2 FQNNGV. CDR3 sequence: CASSLEGFATSGIQGTQYF. In DNA, the CDR3 is TGTGCCAGCAGCTTAGAAGGGTTTGCGACTAGCGGGATACAGGGGACCCAGTACTTC.

The V call is TRBV20-1, the J call TRBJ1-1; D remains unclear. The CDR3 consists of 13 residues. V was shortened by 1 base and J by 2 bases, with 8 bases between the two germline ends. CDR1 and CDR2 (germline): DFQATT, SNEGSKA (reference sequence). The CDR3 coding sequence is TGCAGTGCTAGAGGATTGGTTAACACTGAAGCTTTCTTT. Its protein product is CSARGLVNTEAFF.

This clonotype has more than one count but fewer than ten. V usage is TRBV6-1 and J usage is TRBJ2-7; the D gene could be TRBD1 or TRBD2 (5 bases each). V gave up 3 bases and J gave up 2 bases, with 20 bases separating them. The CDR3 has 17 residues. From germline, CDR1 is MNHNS and CDR2 SASEGT. In DNA form, the CDR3 reads TGTGCCAGCAGTGACGGGGCCACACTCCCATTCCCCTACGAGCAGTACGTC. Translating gives CASSDGATLPFPYEQYV.

This clonotype was found a few times. V gene TRBV7-2 combines with J gene TRBJ2-1; TRBD1 matches at 10 bases. The CDR3 consists of 15 residues. Germline V gene lookup returns CDR1 SGHTA and CDR2 FQGNSA. The trim removed 2 bases at V and 5 bases at J, leaving 3 bases unmatched. The CDR3 region is CASSLTGQGNNEQFF. CDR3 sequence (DNA): TGTGCCAGCAGCTTAACGGGACAGGGGAACAATGAGCAGTTCTTC.

The chain links TRBV7-9 to TRBJ2-2, with TRBD1 identical over 9 bases. Germline V CDR1 and CDR2: SEHNR, FQNEAQ (reference sequence). With 5 bases clipped from V and 5 bases from J, the junction kept 6 bases outside the gene matches. The CDR3 extends over 15 amino acids. The CDR3 protein is CASSSDRGGTGELFF. The CDR3 bases are TGTGCCAGCAGCAGCGACAGGGGGGGTACCGGGGAGCTGTTTTTT.

This clonotype was picked up many times. The chain carries TRBV6-6 and TRBJ1-2; D unclear. This CDR3 has 13 residues. Germline loops: CDR1 MNHNY, CDR2 SVGAGI (reference sequence). With 4 bases removed from V and 8 bases from J, the gap between germline ends came to 14 bases. The CDR3 loop is CASSSDTAGGYTF. The DNA of the CDR3 is TGTGCCAGCAGTTCGGATACGGCTGGGGGCTACACCTTC.

This clonotype was seen repeatedly, ten times or more. The chain has TRBV2 and TRBJ1-1; D remains unclear. V was clipped by 3 bases and J by 5 bases, with 10 bases between them. The CDR3 totals 13 residues. Germline lookup yields CDR1 SNHLY and CDR2 FYNNEI. The CDR3 region has the DNA TGTGCCAGCAGTGAGGACCGGAGGACTGAAGCTTTCTTT. The encoded protein is CASSEDRRTEAFF.

This clonotype was seen at least ten times. This sequence joins TRBV20-1 and TRBJ2-2; 9 positions match TRBD1. CDR1 is DFQATT and CDR2 is SNEGSKA in the germline V gene (reference sequence). V lost 3 bases, J lost 4 bases, and 3 bases stayed unmatched. The CDR3 length is 14 residues. The CDR3 is CSARGQGGTGELFF. CDR3 nucleotide sequence: TGCAGTGCTAGGGGACAGGGAGGCACCGGGGAGCTGTTTTTT.

This clonotype has more than one count but fewer than ten. The chain has TRBV7-2 and TRBJ2-1; TRBD2 agrees at 8 bases. Trimming cost V 0 bases and J 8 bases; bases outside gene matches: 3. Germline assignment: CDR1 SGHTA and CDR2 FQGNSA. The CDR3 has 14 amino acids. The CDR3 region has the DNA TGTGCCAGCAGCTTAGCGGGACTAGTGCATGAGCAGTTCTTC. Protein sequence: CASSLAGLVHEQFF.

The chain couples TRBV10-3 to TRBJ2-7; no firm D call. The V gene lost 8 bases and the J gene lost 4 bases, with 12 bases spanning the gap. CDR1 ENHRY and CDR2 SYGVKD come from the germline V gene. The CDR3 is 12 amino acids. The CDR3 loop reads CAIGLTQYEQYV. The CDR3 DNA reads as TGTGCCATCGGGTTGACACAGTACGAGCAGTACGTC.

V is TRBV6-2 or TRBV6-3 and J is TRBJ2-6, with TRBD2 as a possible D gene (6 bases). The V end lost 0 bases, the J end lost 1 base, and 10 bases lay between the germline ends. The germline V gene has CDR1 MNHEY and CDR2 SVGEGT. CDR3 length: 17 amino acids. CDR3 sequence reads: CASSYSRGLSGANVLTF. CDR3 bases: TGTGCCAGCAGTTACTCGAGGGGACTTTCTGGGGCCAACGTCCTGACTTTC.

This clonotype was found many times. The J gene is TRBJ2-1, the V gene TRBV3-1, with a weak D call TRBD1 (5 bases). The CDR3 loop spans 15 amino acids. V lost 4 bases and J 12 bases, leaving 22 bases between the germline ends. Germline values: CDR1 LGHDT, CDR2 YNNKEL (reference sequence). The CDR3 protein is CASSRSIGWERGQFF. CDR3 bases: TGTGCCAGCAGCCGGTCTATCGGCTGGGAAAGGGGGCAGTTCTTC.

This clonotype was seen ten or more times. The chain employs TRBV20-1 and TRBJ2-3; maybe TRBD2 (6 bases). The CDR3 runs 15 residues. Germline CDR1 is DFQATT and CDR2 is SNEGSKA (reference sequence). The V end was cut by 6 bases, the J end by 0 bases, with 16 bases between. The DNA for the CDR3 is TGCAGTGCCATGGGACTTCCGAGAAGCACAGATACGCAGTATTTT. Protein product: CSAMGLPRSTDTQYF.

The chain uses TRBV30 and TRBJ1-2; 8 bases are a match to TRBD1. Per the germline V gene, CDR1 is GTSNPN and CDR2 is SVGIG (reference sequence). V lost 1 base and J lost 4; bases outside the gene matches: 2. The CDR3 covers 13 residues. CDR3: CAWSAGGLYGYTF. The CDR3 nucleotides read TGTGCCTGGAGTGCAGGGGGCCTCTATGGCTACACCTTC. Full variable domain (rest looked up from reference TRBV30 and TRBJ1-2): SQTIHQWPATLVQPVGSPLSLECTVEGTSNPNLYWYRQAAGRGLQLLFYSVGIGQISSEVPQNLSASRPQDRQFILSSKKLLLSDSGFYLCAWSAGGLYGYTFGSGTRLTVV.